This T cell receptor beta chain derives from a study of blood T cell repertoires in COVID-19. Whole-study context: Spain, Italy and the United States supplied samples that represented acute and convalescent COVID-19.

Method: immunoSEQ multiplex PCR; TCRdb's copy keeps in-frame clones and lacks some. The table shows about 69,000 clones, with roughly 79% occurring only once. The germline CDR1 and CDR2 sequences are SGHKS and YYEKEE (reference sequence). Trimming removed 4 bases from V and 4 bases from J, with 17 bases in between. This CDR3 region has 15 residues. Sequencing was done on a sample of peripheral blood. The V gene is TRBV5-5, the J gene TRBJ1-2; D call uncertain. This TCR was sampled from a man in his 60s with acute or convalescent COVID-19. The chain's CDR3 is CASSPARGSSYGYTF. The CDR3, as DNA: TGTGCCAGCAGCCCCGCGCGGGGATCCTCCTATGGCTACACCTTC.